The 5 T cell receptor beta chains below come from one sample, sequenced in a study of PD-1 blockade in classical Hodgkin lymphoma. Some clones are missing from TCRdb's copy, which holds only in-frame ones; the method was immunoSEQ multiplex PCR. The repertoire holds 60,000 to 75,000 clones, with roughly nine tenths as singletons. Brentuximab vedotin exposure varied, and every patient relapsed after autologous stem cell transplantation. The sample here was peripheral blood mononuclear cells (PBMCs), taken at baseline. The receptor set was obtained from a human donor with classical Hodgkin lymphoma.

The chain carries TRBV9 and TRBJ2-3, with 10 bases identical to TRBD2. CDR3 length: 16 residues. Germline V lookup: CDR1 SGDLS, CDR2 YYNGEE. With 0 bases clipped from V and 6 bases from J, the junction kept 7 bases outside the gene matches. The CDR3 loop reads CASSVVASGGGDTQYF. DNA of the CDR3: TGTGCCAGCAGCGTAGTGGCTAGCGGGGGCGGCGATACGCAGTATTTT.

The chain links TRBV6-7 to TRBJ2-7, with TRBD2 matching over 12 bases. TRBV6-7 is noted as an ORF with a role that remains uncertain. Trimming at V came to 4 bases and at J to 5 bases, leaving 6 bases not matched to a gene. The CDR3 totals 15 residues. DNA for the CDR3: TGTGCCAGCAGTTCTCTAGCGGGGGGGCGGAACGAGCAGTACTTC. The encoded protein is CASSSLAGGRNEQYF.

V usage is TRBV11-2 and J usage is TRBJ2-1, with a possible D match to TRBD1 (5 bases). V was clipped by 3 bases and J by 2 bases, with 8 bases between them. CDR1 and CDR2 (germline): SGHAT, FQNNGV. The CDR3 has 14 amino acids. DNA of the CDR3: TGTGCCAGCAGCTTTGACAGTACCTACAATGAGCAGTTCTTC. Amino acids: CASSFDSTYNEQFF.

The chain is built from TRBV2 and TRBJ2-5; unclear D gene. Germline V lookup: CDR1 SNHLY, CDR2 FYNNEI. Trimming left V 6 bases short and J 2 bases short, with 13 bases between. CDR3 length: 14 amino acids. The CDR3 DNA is TGTGCCAGCAGAGAGAGCTATTCACAAGAGACCCAGTACTTC. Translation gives CASRESYSQETQYF.

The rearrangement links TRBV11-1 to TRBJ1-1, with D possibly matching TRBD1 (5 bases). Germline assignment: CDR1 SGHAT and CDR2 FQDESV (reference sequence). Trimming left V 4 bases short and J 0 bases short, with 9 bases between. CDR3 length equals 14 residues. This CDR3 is CASSSRGMNTEAFF. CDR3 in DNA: TGTGCCAGCAGCTCTCGGGGGATGAACACTGAAGCTTTCTTT.